In its sample, the clone carrying this T cell receptor beta chain was seen a few times. Its cognate antigen is unknown. The entry originates in a study of T cell responses to AZD1222 COVID-19 vaccine. Study results and limitations: White British ancestry dominated among donors, who included more females, and clonal diversity was possibly underestimated. Only 5 or 6 AZD1222 recipients were seropositive at baseline.

Germline V gene lookup returns CDR1 MGHRA and CDR2 YSYEKL. The CDR3 is 13 amino acids. Trimming removed 0 bases from V and 6 bases from J, with 6 bases in between. Generated by immunoSEQ multiplex PCR, the TCRdb table keeps only in-frame clones and is missing some. The repertoire holds some 52,000 clones, with roughly 89% as singletons. This chain joins TRBV4-1 and TRBJ1-5, with D hard to call. This clonotype originated in an adult who received the AZD1222 COVID-19 vaccine. The specimen comprised peripheral blood, sampled 28 days after the second AZD1222 dose. CDR3 sequence reads: CASSQDTGQPQHF. DNA for the CDR3: TGCGCCAGCAGCCAAGATACGGGTCAGCCCCAGCATTTT.